Shown below are 27 T cell receptor beta chains from a single sample sequenced in a study of blood T cells in healthy people across ages. A J-beta primer mix and a sample-barcoded 5' primer were used in a second PCR of roughly 6 to 11 cycles. TCRdb re-called the 5' RACE reads through MiXCR, storing one row per CDR3 protein. The data show 600,000 or so distinct CDR3 sequences, less than 35% seen once. Sample: blood. Source of these receptors: a woman of 80 years or more in good health.

In this sample, this clonotype turned up many times. Germline and junction disagree at one end, which may indicate a read error. V is TRBV7-2 and J is TRBJ2-6; D unresolved. The V gene's germline CDR1 is SGHTA and CDR2 FQGNSA. The CDR3 loop spans 14 amino acids. CDR3 DNA: TGCGCCAGCAGCTTGGCCACTGGGGCCAACGTCCTGACTTTC. Translation gives CASSLATGANVLTF.

This clonotype was seen many times. V usage is TRBV7-6 and J usage is TRBJ1-2, with 7 bases aligning to TRBD1. Per the germline V gene, CDR1 is SGHVS and CDR2 is FNYEAQ. The CDR3 consists of 17 residues. Losses at the gene ends were 5 bases for V and 1 base for J; bases not matched to a gene: 13. As DNA, the CDR3 is TGTGCCAGCAGCGTGTGGGACAGCGGTCGATTTAACTATGGCTACACCTTC. Translation gives CASSVWDSGRFNYGYTF. Together with reference TRBV7-6 and TRBJ1-2, the CDR3 gives the full variable domain: GAGVSQSPRYKVTKRGQDVALRCDPISGHVSLYWYRQALGQGPEFLTYFNYEAQQDKSGLPNDRFSAERPEGSISTLTIQRTEQRDSAMYRCASSVWDSGRFNYGYTFGSGTRLTVV.

This clonotype came up many times. The V and J genes are TRBV7-2 and TRBJ2-3, with TRBD2 as a possible D gene (5 bases). V was trimmed by 2 bases and J by 6 bases, leaving 12 bases between them. Germline values: CDR1 SGHTA, CDR2 FQGNSA. This CDR3 has 14 amino acids. DNA for the CDR3: TGTGCCAGCAGCTTACGGGGATTAGAGGATACGCAGTATTTT. Translation gives CASSLRGLEDTQYF.

In the case of this clonotype: A read error may account for a junction end that differs from germline. V and J are TRBV10-3 and TRBJ1-6; D unclear. Germline values: CDR1 ENHRY, CDR2 SYGVKD. This CDR3 is built from 16 residues. The CDR3 spells CAIRPSAGNYNSPPHF. As DNA, the CDR3 is TGTGCCATCAGACCCTCGGCGGGGAATTATAATTCACCCCCCCACTTT.

This clonotype was found a few times. Being one base from a much bigger clone, this may be a read error. CDR3 sequence: CATRGATALDTQYF. The CDR3 region has the DNA TGCGCCACCAGAGGGGCTACGGCCCTAGATACGCAGTATTTT. V usage is TRBV10-2 and J usage is TRBJ2-3; tentatively, D is TRBD1 or TRBD2 (5 bases each). Trimming took 10 bases from V and 5 from J, leaving 19 bases between them. The germline CDR1 and CDR2 sequences are WSHSY and SAAADI. The CDR3 loop spans 14 amino acids.

In its sample, this clonotype was seen many times. The rearrangement uses TRBV6-5 and TRBJ2-5; tentative D call: TRBD2 (5 bases). The CDR3 length is 15 residues. CDR1 and CDR2 from the germline V gene are MNHEY and SVGAGI. Trimming removed 0 bases from V and 5 bases from J, with 13 bases in between. The CDR3 region has the DNA TGTGCCAGCAGTTACTCCCGGACTCCTCCCGAGACCCAGTACTTC. As protein: CASSYSRTPPETQYF.

This clonotype has at least ten counts. The V call is TRBV29-1, the J call TRBJ1-2; tentatively, D is TRBD1 (6 bases). The germline gives CDR1 SQVTM, CDR2 ANQGSEA. The length of the CDR3 is 14 residues. The V end was cut by 6 bases, the J end by 4 bases, with 18 bases between. The DNA of the CDR3 is TGCAGCGTCAATGGAGTAGGGGGACTCTATGGCTACACCTTC. Its protein is CSVNGVGGLYGYTF.

The chain recombines TRBV20-1 with TRBJ1-2; TRBD1 matches at 8 bases. The CDR3 totals 11 residues. V lost 3 bases and J lost 8; bases outside the gene matches: 2. The germline V gene has CDR1 DFQATT and CDR2 SNEGSKA (reference sequence). In DNA, the CDR3 is TGCAGTGCTAGGACAGGGGACGGCTACACCTTC. This encodes CSARTGDGYTF.

In its sample, this clonotype was seen a few times. The junction shows a germline mismatch at one end, possibly a read error. The rearrangement uses TRBV20-1 and TRBJ1-5; D unclear. Per the germline V gene, CDR1 is DFQATT and CDR2 is SNEGSKA (reference sequence). This CDR3 contains 14 residues. For the CDR3, the DNA is TGCAGTGCTAGAGGTTTTGGGAGCAGTCAGCCCCAGCATTTT. Its protein product is CSARGFGSSQPQHF.

In its sample, this clonotype was seen many times. The gene calls are TRBV3-1 and TRBJ2-3; either TRBD1 or TRBD2 may fit D (6 bases each). V lost 2 bases and J 1 base, leaving 16 bases between the germline ends. Per the germline V gene, CDR1 is LGHDT and CDR2 is YNNKEL (reference sequence). This CDR3 region has 17 residues. CDR3 coding DNA: TGTGCCAGCAGCCAAAGACCTCGTGGGGGGCGCACAGATACGCAGTATTTT. Its protein product is CASSQRPRGGRTDTQYF.

Only a few counts were recorded for this clonotype. The chain employs TRBV5-5 and TRBJ2-1; D is undetermined. The assigned J gene may be wrong: the sequence end matches TRBJ2-7 better. From germline, CDR1 is SGHKS and CDR2 YYEKEE (reference sequence). The CDR3 loop spans 16 amino acids. CDR3 DNA sequence: TGTGCCAGCAGCTTGGTGGTCCGAAGCTCCTACAATGAGCAGTACTTC. Protein product: CASSLVVRSSYNEQYF.

Only a few counts were recorded for this clonotype. This could be a read error, since a much larger clone is one nucleotide away. The chain has TRBV6-5 and TRBJ2-3; a possible D gene is TRBD2 (7 bases). V lost 10 bases to trimming and J lost 2 bases, with 19 bases between them. The CDR3 length is 15 residues. CDR1 and CDR2 from the germline V gene are MNHEY and SVGAGI. The CDR3 DNA reads as TGTGCCACCTCAACCGGCGGGGGACACACAGATACGCAGTATTTT. This gives the protein CATSTGGGHTDTQYF.

The chain employs TRBV5-1 and TRBJ2-2; perhaps TRBD2 as D (7 bases). Germline loops: CDR1 SGHRS, CDR2 YFSETQ. V dropped 4 bases and J dropped 7 bases, with 17 bases sitting between them. The CDR3 is made up of 15 amino acids. The CDR3, as DNA: TGCGCCAGCAGCCTGGAGGGGGGGCGAAACGGGGAGCTGTTTTTT. Its translation: CASSLEGGRNGELFF.

This clonotype has at least ten counts. The chain links TRBV7-2 to TRBJ2-5; D possibly corresponds to TRBD1 (5 bases). From germline, CDR1 is SGHTA and CDR2 FQGNSA. The CDR3 has 15 amino acids. The ends were cut back, 2 bases at V and 4 bases at J, with 14 bases in the middle. For the CDR3, the DNA is TGTGCCAGCAGCTTATTGTTGGGGCAGTCAGAGACCCAGTACTTC. Protein: CASSLLLGQSETQYF.

This clonotype was counted many times. V and J are TRBV6-2 or TRBV6-3 and TRBJ2-5, with D perhaps TRBD1 or TRBD2 (5 bases each). The CDR3 spans 15 residues. Trimming took off 2 bases at V and 5 bases at J, with 15 bases between the two ends. CDR1 is MNHEY and CDR2 is SVGEGT in the germline V gene. CDR3 amino acids: CASSYGAVRGETQYF. The CDR3 DNA is TGTGCCAGCAGTTACGGGGCAGTTCGAGGGGAGACCCAGTACTTC.

V and J are TRBV20-1 and TRBJ2-4, with 10 bases identical to TRBD1. The DNA end favors TRBJ2-7, so the J call may be wrong. Germline V CDR1 and CDR2: DFQATT, SNEGSKA (reference sequence). There are 14 residues in the CDR3. CDR3 residues: CSARGTGATYEQYF. The CDR3, as DNA: TGCAGTGCTAGGGGGACAGGGGCAACCTACGAGCAGTACTTC.

This clonotype was seen many times. The chain carries TRBV7-8 and TRBJ2-1; 8 bases line up with TRBD2. CDR3 length: 15 residues. J lost 6 bases, V lost 3 bases, and 7 bases had no gene match. Per the germline V gene, CDR1 is SGHVS and CDR2 is FQNEAQ. Written as DNA, the CDR3 is TGTGCCAGCAGCTTGGCGGGGGGTAGCGGCAATGAGCAGTTCTTC. Protein product: CASSLAGGSGNEQFF.

Comment on this clonotype: A much larger clone differs by one base, so this may be a read error. For the CDR3, the DNA is TGTGCCAGCAGTTACTCACGGAGCAATCAGCCCCAGCATTTT. Encoded protein: CASSYSRSNQPQHF. The chain couples TRBV6-6 to TRBJ1-5; unclear D gene. Between the trimmed V and J ends, which lost 0 bases and 1 base, there was a span of 4 bases. The length of the CDR3 is 14 residues. Germline lookup yields CDR1 MNHNY and CDR2 SVGAGI (reference sequence).

This chain links TRBV29-1 with TRBJ2-3; D perhaps matches TRBD1 (6 bases). Per germline, CDR1 SQVTM and CDR2 ANQGSEA. CDR3 length: 14 residues. Between the trimmed V and J ends, which lost 3 bases and 5 bases, there was a span of 15 bases. The chain's CDR3 is CSVDQGNLGDTQYF. The CDR3, as DNA: TGCAGCGTTGATCAGGGGAATTTGGGAGATACGCAGTATTTT.

This clonotype has ten or more counts. The V and J genes are TRBV29-1 and TRBJ2-7; D gene ambiguous. Germline V gene sequence: CDR1 SQVTM, CDR2 ANQGSEA. Trimming took 7 bases from V and 2 from J, leaving 15 bases between them. The CDR3 sequence is 13 residues long. The CDR3 bases are TGCAGCGGCTCAGAAGGGTATACCTACGAGCAGTACTTC. Protein: CSGSEGYTYEQYF.

At least ten counts were recorded for this clonotype. This CDR3 reads CASSLGSLGVDNEQFF. CDR3 nucleotides: TGTGCCAGCAGCTTAGGCTCACTGGGGGTGGACAATGAGCAGTTCTTC. This chain connects TRBV7-2 to TRBJ2-1; D is tentatively TRBD1 or TRBD2 (5 bases each). Trimming removed 1 base at V and 5 bases at J, with 15 bases between. CDR1 and CDR2 (germline): SGHTA, FQGNSA. This CDR3 comprises 16 residues.

This clonotype has at least ten counts. The genes are TRBV4-3 and TRBJ1-1; the D gene is possibly TRBD1 (6 bases). The V gene's germline CDR1 is LGHNA and CDR2 YSLEER. The CDR3 is 15 amino acids. Trimming left V 0 bases short and J 3 bases short, with 11 bases between. CDR3 DNA: TGCGCCAGCAGCCAAGATTGGGGGGCCGACACTGAAGCTTTCTTT. Its protein product is CASSQDWGADTEAFF.

Of note for this clonotype: A single base separates this from a much larger clone, so it may be a read error. This chain connects TRBV7-2 to TRBJ1-5; D is perhaps TRBD1 (6 bases). This CDR3 spans 15 amino acids. Germline values: CDR1 SGHTA, CDR2 FQGNSA. CDR3 sequence reads: CASNLDRNSNQPQHF. CDR3 nucleotides: TGTGCCAGCAACTTAGACAGGAATAGCAATCAGCCCCAGCATTTT.

This clonotype was seen a handful of times. This may stem from a read error, because a much larger clone lies one nucleotide away. The rearrangement uses TRBV5-1 and TRBJ2-1, with D unclear. Gene TRBJ2-7 matches the end of the DNA better, so the J call may be wrong. The CDR3 runs to 15 residues. Looked up from germline, CDR1 is SGHRS and CDR2 is YFSETQ. CDR3 residues: CASSEDFPSYNEQYF. The CDR3 DNA sequence: TGCGCCAGCAGCGAAGACTTCCCTTCCTACAATGAGCAGTACTTC.

This clonotype was counted many times. The CDR3 bases are TGTGCCAGCAGCCCTTTAGCGGGACCCACAGATACGCAGTATTTT. Encoded protein: CASSPLAGPTDTQYF. The V call is TRBV11-2, the J call TRBJ2-3, with TRBD2 identical over 8 bases. CDR1 SGHAT and CDR2 FQNNGV come from the germline V gene. V lost 5 bases to trimming and J lost 2 bases; unmatched junction nucleotides: 6. The CDR3 loop spans 15 amino acids.

This clonotype came up many times. This chain uses TRBV30 with TRBJ1-2, with unresolved D. The CDR3 spans 12 residues. Germline-derived CDR1 and CDR2 are GTSNPN and SVGIG (reference sequence). Trimming cost V 3 bases and J 8 bases, with 13 bases left between them. The CDR3 sequence is CAWRLLVGGYTF. Written as DNA, the CDR3 is TGTGCCTGGAGATTGCTAGTGGGCGGCTACACCTTC. The variable domain in full, with the rest retrieved from reference TRBV30 and TRBJ1-2, is SQTIHQWPATLVQPVGSPLSLECTVEGTSNPNLYWYRQAAGRGLQLLFYSVGIGQISSEVPQNLSASRPQDRQFILSSKKLLLSDSGFYLCAWRLLVGGYTFGSGTRLTVV.

This chain links TRBV24-1 with TRBJ2-1; 10 bases align to TRBD1. Germline CDR1 and CDR2: KGHDR and SFDVKD. V shed 7 bases, J shed 4 bases, and the junction held 9 bases outside the gene matches. The CDR3 extends over 16 amino acids. The DNA of the CDR3 is TGTGCCACCAGCAACAGTCCGGGACAGGGGTACAATGAGCAGTTCTTC. This codes for CATSNSPGQGYNEQFF.